A single sample gave rise to the 20 T cell receptor beta chains below, sequenced in a study of blood T cell repertoires in COVID-19. Here immunoSEQ multiplex PCR was the method, and the copy in TCRdb shows in-frame clones only, minus some. The sample consists of 110,000 or so clones, about 87% of them appearing once. The sequenced sample consisted of peripheral blood. The receptors were sampled from a woman aged 45 to 65 with acute or convalescent COVID-19.

For the CDR3, the DNA is TGTGCCAGCAGTGACTCGACTAGCGGGGGGGCTGAGCAGTTCTTC. This translates into CASSDSTSGGAEQFF. This chain links TRBV6-4 with TRBJ2-1; TRBD2 matches 14 bases. Germline trimming cut 0 bases from V and 9 bases from J; bases unmatched to any gene: 1. CDR1 is MRHNA and CDR2 is SNTAGT in the germline V gene. The CDR3 has 15 amino acids.

Turning to this clone: This CDR3 fails to terminate in the conserved phenylalanine or tryptophan, so it likely reflects a read error. The limits of the CDR3 on the DNA are not certain, so only TCRdb's listed CDR3 is given. This rearrangement joins TRBV3-1 (or the pseudogene TRBV3-2) to TRBJ1-2; TRBD1 was called by the table and not checked on the DNA. Germline loops: CDR1 LGHDT, CDR2 YNNKEL (reference sequence). The CDR3 comprises 13 residues, both ends counted. CDR3 residues: CASSQGPTGGRRV.

This chain links TRBV10-3 with TRBJ1-1; TRBD1 aligns across 7 bases. CDR1 and CDR2 (germline): ENHRY, SYGVKD. V was clipped by 4 bases and J by 0 bases; unmatched bases: 8. This CDR3 contains 16 residues. The CDR3 region is CAISGTGVVMNTEAFF. CDR3 DNA: TGTGCCATCAGTGGCACAGGGGTCGTCATGAACACTGAAGCTTTCTTT.

The rearrangement joins TRBV10-3 to TRBJ1-1; D is unresolved. The germline V gene encodes CDR1 ENHRY and CDR2 SYGVKD. This CDR3 is 14 amino acids long. V was shortened by 5 bases and J by 1 base, with 11 bases between the two germline ends. This CDR3 is CAISTDTRNTEAFF. CDR3 DNA sequence: TGTGCCATCAGTACAGACACAAGGAACACTGAAGCTTTCTTT.

The chain is built from TRBV2 and TRBJ2-1, with D uncertain. Germline assignment: CDR1 SNHLY and CDR2 FYNNEI. This CDR3 region has 12 residues. Trimming removed 1 base at V and 12 bases at J, with 10 bases between. DNA for the CDR3: TGTGCCAGCAGTGAAGTCGCTCCTAGGCAGTTCTTC. Translating gives CASSEVAPRQFF.

The V and J genes are TRBV27 and TRBJ1-5, with a possible D match to TRBD1 (5 bases). With 3 bases removed from V and 4 bases from J, the gap between germline ends came to 10 bases. CDR1 and CDR2 (germline): MNHEY, SMNVEV (reference sequence). The CDR3 is 14 amino acids. The CDR3 coding sequence is TGTGCCAGCAGTTTTCAGGGATCGAATCAGCCCCAGCATTTT. This codes for CASSFQGSNQPQHF.

The chain recombines TRBV5-1 with TRBJ2-7; the D gene is possibly TRBD1 (5 bases). Germline V gene lookup returns CDR1 SGHRS and CDR2 YFSETQ. Trimming took off 0 bases at V and 0 bases at J, with 7 bases between the two ends. The CDR3 runs 14 residues. CDR3 protein: CASSLGRDSYEQYF. DNA of the CDR3: TGCGCCAGCAGCTTGGGCAGGGACTCCTACGAGCAGTACTTC. Looking up the rest from reference TRBV5-1 and TRBJ2-7 gives the full variable domain: KAGVTQTPRYLIKTRGQQVTLSCSPISGHRSVSWYQQTPGQGLQFLFEYFSETQRNKGNFPGRFSGRQFSNSRSEMNVSTLELGDSALYLCASSLGRDSYEQYFGPGTRLTVT.

J is TRBJ1-3 and V is TRBV30; TRBD1 is a possible D gene (6 bases). This CDR3 is 16 amino acids long. Trimming removed 0 bases at V and 2 bases at J, with 14 bases between. Germline lookup yields CDR1 GTSNPN and CDR2 SVGIG (reference sequence). The CDR3 reads CAWSVGTGMTGNTIYF. The CDR3 DNA sequence: TGTGCCTGGAGTGTAGGTACAGGGATGACTGGAAACACCATATATTTT.

The CDR3 DNA sequence: TGTGCCAGCAGCCCCTTCGGGGGGGAGAGTGAAGCTTTCTTT. Translation: CASSPFGGESEAFF. This rearrangement joins TRBV6-5 to TRBJ1-1, with TRBD1 as a possible D gene (5 bases). The CDR3 has 14 amino acids. Germline V gives CDR1 MNHEY, CDR2 SVGAGI. The V gene lost 6 bases and the J gene lost 7 bases, with 18 bases spanning the gap.

The rearrangement links TRBV3-1 (or the pseudogene TRBV3-2) to TRBJ2-2; D perhaps matches TRBD2 (5 bases). V was cut by 4 bases and J by 7 bases, with 16 bases left in between. Germline V CDR1 and CDR2: LGHDT, YNNKEL (reference sequence). CDR3 size: 15 residues. This CDR3 is CASSPMPSGNGELFF. The CDR3 bases are TGTGCCAGCAGCCCTATGCCATCGGGGAACGGGGAGCTGTTTTTT.

This clone appeared a single time. V usage is TRBV6-5 and J usage is TRBJ1-1; D unresolved. CDR1 is MNHEY, CDR2 SVGAGI, per germline. V was pared by 4 bases and J by 5 bases, with 11 bases between. The CDR3 is 13 amino acids. The CDR3 spells CASSFGRFTEAFF. The CDR3, as DNA: TGTGCCAGCAGTTTCGGCAGGTTTACTGAAGCTTTCTTT.

The CDR3 loop reads CASSFRVSAEAFF. CDR3 DNA sequence: TGTGCCAGCAGCTTCAGGGTATCCGCTGAAGCTTTCTTT. This chain joins TRBV7-4 and TRBJ1-1, with TRBD1 as a possible D gene (5 bases). Trimming pared 3 bases from V and 6 bases from J, leaving 11 bases between. Germline CDR1 and CDR2: SGHVT and SQSDAQ. This CDR3 region has 13 residues.

This chain connects TRBV30 to TRBJ2-1; weak D call: TRBD1 (5 bases). V shed 0 bases and J shed 8 bases, with 14 bases lying between them. This CDR3 has 14 residues. Per the germline V gene, CDR1 is GTSNPN and CDR2 is SVGIG (reference sequence). CDR3 sequence reads: CAWSVGPVRDEQFF. The CDR3 DNA follows: TGTGCCTGGAGTGTAGGGCCAGTCAGGGATGAGCAGTTCTTC.

J is TRBJ2-1 and V is TRBV29-1; a possible D gene is TRBD2 (5 bases). Germline CDR1 and CDR2: SQVTM and ANQGSEA. The CDR3 spans 11 residues. The CDR3 DNA reads as TGCAGTGGGAGCCCGGACAATGAGCAGTTCTTC. Protein product: CSGSPDNEQFF.

The chain is built from TRBV7-9 and TRBJ2-4; TRBD1 matches at 9 bases. V lost 5 bases, J lost 8 bases, and 13 bases stayed unmatched. The CDR3 consists of 16 residues. The V gene's germline CDR1 is SEHNR and CDR2 FQNEAQ (reference sequence). The CDR3 DNA reads as TGTGCCAGCAGCGGCGGACAGGGGAGGCAGAGGGACATTCAGTACTTC. It codes for CASSGGQGRQRDIQYF. The variable domain in full, with the rest retrieved from reference TRBV7-9 and TRBJ2-4, is DTGVSQNPRHKITKRGQNVTFRCDPISEHNRLYWYRQTLGQGPEFLTYFQNEAQLEKSRLLSDRFSAERPKGSFSTLEIQRTEQGDSAMYLCASSGGQGRQRDIQYFGAGTRLSVL.

The chain couples TRBV27 to TRBJ2-1, with 11 positions matching TRBD1. The CDR3 length is 13 residues. V shed 9 bases and J 7 bases; nucleotides not matched to a gene: 5. CDR1 and CDR2 from the germline V gene are MNHEY and SMNVEV (reference sequence). CDR3 nucleotide sequence: TGTGCCAGTACCGGACAGGGGGCGAATGAGCAGTTCTTC. Protein sequence: CASTGQGANEQFF.

The chain joins TRBV18 to TRBJ1-5, with D possibly TRBD1 on 6 matching bases. This CDR3 has 13 residues. Germline CDR1 is KGHSH and CDR2 is LQKENI. V was pared by 3 bases and J by 6 bases, with 9 bases between. For the CDR3, the DNA is TGTGCCAGCTCACCTGGGGGCAGTCAGCCCCAGCATTTT. The encoded protein is CASSPGGSQPQHF.

The J gene is TRBJ1-2, the V gene TRBV14; tentatively, D is TRBD1 (6 bases). The germline V and J ends were trimmed by 4 bases and 8 bases, with 26 bases remaining between them. The CDR3 has 17 residues. Germline V lookup: CDR1 SGHDN, CDR2 FVKESK. CDR3 amino acids: CASSPMLSGGARYGYTF. CDR3 coding DNA: TGTGCCAGCAGCCCAATGCTCAGCGGGGGCGCTCGATACGGCTACACCTTC.

J is TRBJ1-5 and V is TRBV3-1 (or the pseudogene TRBV3-2); no definite D call. V was pared by 4 bases and J by 10 bases, with 11 bases between. Germline loops: CDR1 LGHDT, CDR2 YNNKEL (reference sequence). The CDR3 sequence is 12 residues long. The CDR3 region is CASSPTSGPQHF. CDR3 DNA: TGTGCCAGCAGCCCTACCTCGGGACCCCAGCATTTT.

V gene TRBV6-1 combines with J gene TRBJ1-6; no reliable D call. V was clipped by 2 bases and J by 0 bases, with 5 bases between them. The CDR3 spans 15 residues. The germline gives CDR1 MNHNS, CDR2 SASEGT. The CDR3 region has the DNA TGTGCCAGCAGTGAATTGAGCTCCTATAATTCACCCCTCCACTTT. Translation: CASSELSSYNSPLHF.